These 27 T cell receptor beta chains were all obtained from the same sample, sequenced in a study of cytomegalovirus exposure and HLA in healthy donors. 13 Jbeta primers and 60 Vbeta primers were used for the PCR. The method was immunoSEQ multiplex PCR; TCRdb's version includes in-frame clones alone and lacks a portion of them. Here the sample spans approximately 180,000 clones, approximately 78% being singletons. The sequencing sample was made of PBMCs. These receptors all come from a woman in her forties or fifties in good health and CMV-seropositive.

The CDR3 coding sequence is TGCAGCGTTGAAGATCGGAACAGGGTTAGCACAGATACGCAGTATTTT. Its translation is CSVEDRNRVSTDTQYF. The rearrangement uses TRBV29-1 and TRBJ2-3, with D tentatively TRBD1 (6 bases). Germline loops: CDR1 SQVTM, CDR2 ANQGSEA. The ends were cut back, 0 bases at V and 0 bases at J, with 13 bases in the middle. The CDR3 sequence is 16 residues long.

This chain connects TRBV5-1 to TRBJ2-7, with D perhaps matching TRBD2 (6 bases). This CDR3 contains 13 residues. The germline V gene encodes CDR1 SGHRS and CDR2 YFSETQ. Between the trimmed V and J ends, which lost 5 bases and 2 bases, there was a span of 11 bases. For the CDR3, the DNA is TGCGCCAGCAGAGCGGGTGGTCCCTACGAGCAGTACTTC. Translation: CASRAGGPYEQYF.

Note on this clone: Additional DNA sequences in this sample encode the identical CDR3. V is TRBV18 and J is TRBJ2-7; tentatively, D is TRBD2 (6 bases). There are 14 residues in the CDR3. Germline-derived CDR1 and CDR2 are KGHSH and LQKENI. V was trimmed by 3 bases and J by 2 bases, leaving 11 bases between them. The CDR3 spells CASSPVSGAYEQYF. CDR3 coding DNA: TGTGCCAGCTCACCGGTGTCGGGAGCCTACGAGCAGTACTTC.

The genes are TRBV14 and TRBJ2-1; perhaps TRBD2 as D (5 bases). This CDR3 comprises 18 residues. V lost 0 bases to trimming and J lost 0 bases, with 15 bases between them. Germline V gives CDR1 SGHDN, CDR2 FVKESK. Here the CDR3 DNA reads TGTGCCAGCAGCCAAGATCTGATCGGGGTTAGCTCCTACAATGAGCAGTTCTTC. Protein sequence: CASSQDLIGVSSYNEQFF. Full variable domain (remainder filled in from reference TRBV14 and TRBJ2-1): EAGVTQFPSHSVIEKGQTVTLRCDPISGHDNLYWYRRVMGKEIKFLLHFVKESKQDESGMPNNRFLAERTGGTYSTLKVQPAELEDSGVYFCASSQDLIGVSSYNEQFFGPGTRLTVL.

In regard to this clone: The junction does not match germline at one end; this may be a read error. The chain links TRBV5-1 to TRBJ2-7, with D maybe TRBD1 (6 bases). CDR1 is SGHRS and CDR2 is YFSETQ in the germline V gene. This CDR3 is built from 14 residues. The CDR3 DNA reads as TGCGCCAGCAGATTGGGGACATTGTCCTACGAGCAGTACTTC. It codes for CASRLGTLSYEQYF. The full variable domain, rest sourced from reference TRBV5-1 and TRBJ2-7, is KAGVTQTPRYLIKTRGQQVTLSCSPISGHRSVSWYQQTPGQGLQFLFEYFSETQRNKGNFPGRFSGRQFSNSRSEMNVSTLELGDSALYLCASRLGTLSYEQYFGPGTRLTVT.

V usage is TRBV9 and J usage is TRBJ1-2; unclear D gene. The germline CDR1 and CDR2 sequences are SGDLS and YYNGEE. The CDR3 is made up of 12 amino acids. The V end lost 9 bases, the J end lost 8 bases, and 17 bases lay between the germline ends. The CDR3: CATSGISSGYTF. Written as DNA, the CDR3 is TGTGCCACCTCGGGAATTAGTTCGGGCTACACCTTC. Full variable domain (missing parts from reference TRBV9 and TRBJ1-2): DSGVTQTPKHLITATGQRVTLRCSPRSGDLSVYWYQQSLDQGLQFLIQYYNGEERAKGNILERFSAQQFPDLHSELNLSSLELGDSALYFCATSGISSGYTFGSGTRLTVV.

The rearrangement links TRBV19 to TRBJ2-1, with 8 bases fitting TRBD1. With 5 bases clipped from V and 9 bases from J, the junction kept 9 bases outside the gene matches. CDR3 size: 14 residues. Germline V CDR1 and CDR2: LNHDA, SQIVND (reference sequence). DNA for the CDR3: TGTGCCAGTAGTTCGACAGGGGCGAGAGGTGAGCAGTTCTTC. Protein sequence: CASSSTGARGEQFF.

The chain couples TRBV6-1 to TRBJ2-1, with 13 positions matching TRBD2. This CDR3 has 18 amino acids. Germline lookup yields CDR1 MNHNS and CDR2 SASEGT. Germline trimming cut 1 base from V and 4 bases from J; bases unmatched to any gene: 7. In DNA, the CDR3 is TGTGCCAGCAGTGAAGGGCGACTAGCGGGGGGACCTTACAATGAGCAGTTCTTC. It translates to CASSEGRLAGGPYNEQFF.

V and J are TRBV29-1 and TRBJ1-4; a weak D match, TRBD1 (6 bases). Germline-derived CDR1 and CDR2 are SQVTM and ANQGSEA. V was clipped by 7 bases and J by 2 bases, with 20 bases between them. The CDR3 runs 16 residues. The chain's CDR3 is CSASRGGEGTNEKLFF. The DNA of the CDR3 is TGCAGCGCAAGTAGGGGGGGCGAGGGTACTAATGAAAAACTGTTTTTT.

The V call is TRBV5-1, the J call TRBJ2-6, with D possibly being TRBD2 (5 bases). Germline V gene sequence: CDR1 SGHRS, CDR2 YFSETQ. Trimming took 3 bases from V and 4 from J, leaving 11 bases between them. This CDR3 has 15 residues. CDR3 coding DNA: TGCGCCAGCAGCTCGCTCGGCGGGGGGGCCAACGTCCTGACTTTC. Amino acid sequence: CASSSLGGGANVLTF.

The CDR3, as DNA: TGTGCCAGCAAAGGACTAGCGGAGACCCAGTACTTC. Protein: CASKGLAETQYF. The chain links TRBV2 to TRBJ2-5; 9 nucleotides line up with TRBD2. The CDR3 runs to 12 residues. V gave up 7 bases and J gave up 5 bases; unmatched junction bases: 2. Germline V gene sequence: CDR1 SNHLY, CDR2 FYNNEI.

The rearrangement uses TRBV5-1 and TRBJ2-5, with TRBD1 identical over 7 bases. The CDR3 is made up of 15 amino acids. The junction had 8 bases not matched to a gene; V was cut back by 4 bases and J by 2 bases. The germline V gene encodes CDR1 SGHRS and CDR2 YFSETQ. The CDR3 DNA reads TGCGCCAGCAGCCCGGGACAGATACTTCAAGAGACCCAGTACTTC. Its protein product is CASSPGQILQETQYF. Drawing the rest from reference TRBV5-1 and TRBJ2-5, the complete variable domain is KAGVTQTPRYLIKTRGQQVTLSCSPISGHRSVSWYQQTPGQGLQFLFEYFSETQRNKGNFPGRFSGRQFSNSRSEMNVSTLELGDSALYLCASSPGQILQETQYFGPGTRLLVL.

CDR3 sequence reads: CASLSGTSGGRAGEQYF. As DNA, the CDR3 is TGTGCCTCCCTTTCCGGGACTAGCGGGGGGCGGGCGGGGGAGCAGTACTTC. The chain has TRBV10-3 and TRBJ2-7, with 15 positions matching TRBD2. Germline assignment: CDR1 ENHRY and CDR2 SYGVKD. CDR3 length: 17 amino acids. V lost 11 bases, J lost 7 bases, and 18 bases stayed unmatched.

The CDR3 region has the DNA TGTGCCAGCAGCAGAGAGAGAGAGCAGTTCTTC. This encodes CASSREREQFF. The V gene is TRBV9, the J gene TRBJ2-1; D is unresolved. Germline-derived CDR1 and CDR2 are SGDLS and YYNGEE. The V end was cut by 4 bases, the J end by 10 bases, with 9 bases between. There are 11 residues in the CDR3.

The chain couples TRBV14 to TRBJ2-7, with D tentatively TRBD2 (6 bases). With 2 bases removed from V and 6 bases from J, the gap between germline ends came to 8 bases. CDR3 length: 12 amino acids. Germline CDR1 is SGHDN and CDR2 is FVKESK. The CDR3 region has the DNA TGTGCCAGCAGCCAAATGGGGGGCGAGCAGTACTTC. This gives the protein CASSQMGGEQYF.

This sequence joins TRBV12-5 and TRBJ2-2; D is ambiguous. The CDR3 totals 13 residues. With 6 bases removed from V and 1 base from J, the gap between germline ends came to 6 bases. Germline V lookup: CDR1 LGHNT, CDR2 FRNRAP. The CDR3 sequence: CASGLGNTGELFF. Here the CDR3 DNA reads TGTGCTAGTGGGCTAGGGAACACCGGGGAGCTGTTTTTT.

This clone was seen more than once but under ten times. V usage is TRBV19 and J usage is TRBJ2-5, with D unclear. In germline, CDR1 is LNHDA, CDR2 SQIVND (reference sequence). This CDR3 spans 13 amino acids. V was cut by 3 bases and J by 0 bases, with 5 bases left in between. The DNA for the CDR3 is TGTGCCAGTAGTATCCAGTACCAAGAGACCCAGTACTTC. Residues: CASSIQYQETQYF.

The chain uses TRBV27 and TRBJ2-7; a possible D gene is TRBD1 (6 bases). The CDR3 is 14 amino acids. V lost 5 bases and J lost 3, with 14 bases in between. CDR1 and CDR2 (germline): MNHEY, SMNVEV (reference sequence). CDR3 region: CASSPFGGGYEQYF. The CDR3 DNA sequence: TGTGCCAGCAGTCCATTTGGGGGCGGCTACGAGCAGTACTTC.

The chain couples TRBV19 to TRBJ1-4; 10 positions match TRBD1. The CDR3 loop spans 16 amino acids. Germline V CDR1 and CDR2: LNHDA, SQIVND (reference sequence). J gave up 7 bases and V 4 bases, and 9 bases lay outside the gene matches. The CDR3 coding sequence is TGTGCCAGTAGTACCCGGGACAGGGGTTCCGGTGAAAAACTGTTTTTT. It specifies CASSTRDRGSGEKLFF.

V is TRBV6-1 and J is TRBJ2-5, with D possibly being TRBD1 (6 bases). There are 15 residues in the CDR3. CDR1 MNHNS and CDR2 SASEGT come from the germline V gene. V was shortened by 2 bases and J by 1 base, with 11 bases between the two germline ends. CDR3 in amino acids: CASSELAGVQETQYF. The CDR3 nucleotides are TGTGCCAGCAGTGAATTGGCAGGGGTCCAAGAGACCCAGTACTTC.

V gene TRBV18 combines with J gene TRBJ1-2; D may be TRBD1 (6 bases). CDR1 and CDR2 (germline): KGHSH, LQKENI. The CDR3 is 15 residues long. With 5 bases removed from V and 2 bases from J, the gap between germline ends came to 15 bases. CDR3 amino acids: CASSLTGYSNYGYTF. In DNA form, the CDR3 reads TGTGCCAGCTCATTGACAGGTTACAGCAACTATGGCTACACCTTC.

This chain joins TRBV7-6 and TRBJ1-1, with 8 nucleotides matching TRBD1. This CDR3 is 18 amino acids long. Germline CDR1 is SGHVS and CDR2 is FNYEAQ. Trimming cost V 1 base and J 5 bases; bases outside gene matches: 15. The CDR3 DNA reads as TGTGCCAGCAGCTTAGAAAGCGGGACAGGCCGGAGAGAGACTGAAGCTTTCTTT. This sequence encodes CASSLESGTGRRETEAFF.

The chain carries TRBV6-5 and TRBJ1-1; D ambiguous. Germline CDR1 and CDR2: MNHEY and SVGAGI. This CDR3 is built from 14 residues. Trimming stripped 3 bases from V and 0 bases from J, with 8 bases between. The CDR3 nucleotides read TGTGCCAGCAGTTATTCAGATATGAACACTGAAGCTTTCTTT. It specifies CASSYSDMNTEAFF.

This chain joins TRBV19 and TRBJ1-1; tentatively, D is TRBD1 (5 bases). V lost 3 bases and J lost 0, with 8 bases in between. The germline CDR1 and CDR2 sequences are LNHDA and SQIVND (reference sequence). CDR3 length: 14 residues. CDR3: CASSMNRMNTEAFF. CDR3 in DNA: TGTGCCAGTAGTATGAACAGGATGAACACTGAAGCTTTCTTT.

This clone came up once. The CDR3 DNA reads TGTGCCGCGGGACAGGTTGAAGCTTTCTTT. It is translated as CAAGQVEAFF. The rearrangement joins TRBV30 to TRBJ1-1; 8 nucleotides align to TRBD1. The CDR3 spans 10 residues. The germline CDR1 and CDR2 sequences are GTSNPN and SVGIG (reference sequence). V lost 8 bases and J lost 7; bases outside the gene matches: 3.

In DNA, the CDR3 is TGTGCCAGCAGCCAACAAATGGTACCCCGCCATTATAATTCACCCCTCCACTTT. This translates into CASSQQMVPRHYNSPLHF. The chain recombines TRBV7-4 with TRBJ1-6; the D is unclear. The V gene lost 5 bases and the J gene lost 4 bases, with 21 bases spanning the gap. This CDR3 is built from 18 residues. Germline V CDR1 and CDR2: SGHVT, SQSDAQ.

The rearrangement joins TRBV7-2 to TRBJ2-4; 11 bases are a match to TRBD2. J lost 0 bases, V lost 4 bases, and 5 bases had no gene match. Germline CDR1 reads SGHTA; CDR2 reads FQGNSA. This CDR3 spans 17 amino acids. The DNA for the CDR3 is TGTGCCAGCAGCTCGACTAGCGGGGTCTTAGCCAAAAACATTCAGTACTTC. The encoded protein is CASSSTSGVLAKNIQYF.